This T cell receptor (beta chain) was sequenced during a study of cytomegalovirus exposure and HLA in healthy donors. Study-wide background: Ancestry clustering placed about 86% of approximately 370 genotyped donors in the Caucasian-associated cluster. Study conclusions and caveats: Many donors shared some public TCRs, even though most TCR sequences were rare. By a later analysis, the bulk of CMV-associated TCR beta chains appeared HLA-restricted.

CDR1 and CDR2 from the germline V gene are GTSNPN and SVGIG (reference sequence). CDR3 length: 15 residues. Trimming stripped 6 bases from V and 1 base from J, with 13 bases between. The primer mix had 60 Vbeta and 13 Jbeta primers. Study processing details: It was a later analysis that counted 79 million or so unique TCR beta chains, of which around 11 million were shared. Clones were sequenced by immunoSEQ multiplex PCR, and TCRdb holds only the in-frame ones, with some missing. V, J and clone size are taken as reported in that table, and D and trimming were inferred from the DNA itself. This table has about 120,000 clones, roughly three fifths appearing once. Worth noting for this clone: Its antigen is as yet unknown.

The TCR was taken from a man aged 40-49 years in good health and CMV-seropositive. Sequencing input: PBMCs. This rearrangement joins TRBV30 to TRBJ2-6; D is perhaps TRBD1 (6 bases). The CDR3 coding sequence is TGTGCCTGTAGGACAGTAAGTTCTGGGGCCAACGTCCTGACTTTC. Protein product: CACRTVSSGANVLTF.